This T cell receptor beta chain comes out of a study of cytotoxic CD8 clonotypes in ibrutinib-treated CLL. In the study overall: The study included 11 relapsed/refractory and roughly 15 treatment-naive patients; roughly 17 had IGHV unmutated disease.

A note on this clone: What it recognizes is unknown.

This CDR3 has 14 residues. Between the trimmed V and J ends, which lost 1 base and 3 bases, there was a span of 10 bases. Germline V lookup: CDR1 SGHRS, CDR2 YFSETQ. General study results and limits: Against age-matched healthy donors, baseline clonality ran higher and tracked circulating CD8+ T-cell counts.

Measured with immunoSEQ multiplex PCR; TCRdb has only the in-frame clones, and not every one. This table holds approximately 170,000 clones, roughly 84% found once. Extraction of roughly 1.8 micrograms of genomic DNA from cryopreserved PBMCs supplied material for TCR beta libraries. This chain joins TRBV5-1 and TRBJ1-2, with D perhaps matching TRBD1 (6 bases). The material sequenced was PBMCs, taken at disease progression, from a patient treated with ibrutinib. This TCR was sampled from a human donor with chronic lymphocytic leukemia. The CDR3 nucleotides read TGCGCCAGCAGCTTGATGGGGGCGGACTATGGCTACACCTTC. Amino acid sequence: CASSLMGADYGYTF.